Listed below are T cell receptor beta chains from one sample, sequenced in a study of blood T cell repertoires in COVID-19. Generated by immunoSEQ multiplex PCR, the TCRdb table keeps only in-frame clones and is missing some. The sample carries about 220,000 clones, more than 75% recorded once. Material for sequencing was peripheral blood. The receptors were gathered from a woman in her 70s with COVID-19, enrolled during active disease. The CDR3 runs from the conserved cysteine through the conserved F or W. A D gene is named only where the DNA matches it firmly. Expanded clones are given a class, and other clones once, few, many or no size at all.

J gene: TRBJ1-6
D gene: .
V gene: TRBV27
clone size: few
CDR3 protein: CASSPLADNSPLHF
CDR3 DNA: TGTGCCAGCAGTCCGCTGGCAGATAATTCACCCCTCCACTTT

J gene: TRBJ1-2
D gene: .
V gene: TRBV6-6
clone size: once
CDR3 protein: CASSYSAGLDYGYTF
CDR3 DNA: TGTGCCAGCAGTTACTCCGCAGGCCTCGACTATGGCTACACCTTC

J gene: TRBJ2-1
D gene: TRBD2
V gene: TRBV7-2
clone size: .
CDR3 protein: CASSLFGGTSGSYNEQFF
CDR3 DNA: TGTGCCAGCAGCTTATTCGGAGGGACTAGCGGCTCCTACAATGAGCAGTTCTTC

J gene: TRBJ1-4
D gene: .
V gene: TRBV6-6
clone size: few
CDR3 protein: CASKDSATNEKLFF
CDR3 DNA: TGTGCCAGCAAAGACAGTGCAACTAATGAAAAACTGTTTTTT

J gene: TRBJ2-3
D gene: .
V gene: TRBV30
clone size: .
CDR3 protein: CAWKQGTLADTQYF
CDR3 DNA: TGTGCCTGGAAGCAGGGAACTTTGGCAGATACGCAGTATTTT

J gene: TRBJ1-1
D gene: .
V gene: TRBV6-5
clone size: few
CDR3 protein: CASRGAGTEAFF
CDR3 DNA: TGTGCCAGCAGGGGGGCAGGCACTGAAGCTTTCTTT

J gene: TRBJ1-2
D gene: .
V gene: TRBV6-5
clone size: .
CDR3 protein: CASSYSASNRGGYTF
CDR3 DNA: TGTGCCAGCAGTTACTCGGCCTCTAATCGGGGAGGCTACACCTTC

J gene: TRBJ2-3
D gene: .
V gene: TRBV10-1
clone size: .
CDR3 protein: CASSESGSLADTQYF
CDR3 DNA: TGCGCCAGCAGTGAGTCAGGGAGTCTGGCAGATACGCAGTATTTT

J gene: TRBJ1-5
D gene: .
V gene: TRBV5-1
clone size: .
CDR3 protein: CASSLGAGQNQPQHF
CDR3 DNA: TGCGCCAGCAGCTTGGGGGCAGGGCAGAATCAGCCCCAGCATTTT

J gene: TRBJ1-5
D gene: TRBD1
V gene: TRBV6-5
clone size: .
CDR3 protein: CASSTGQLYQPQHF
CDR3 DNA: TGTGCCAGCAGTACGGGACAGTTGTATCAGCCCCAGCATTTT

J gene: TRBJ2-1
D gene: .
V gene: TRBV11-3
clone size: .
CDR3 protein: CASSLGGSVYNEQFF
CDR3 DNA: TGTGCCAGCAGCTTAGGAGGTTCGGTATACAATGAGCAGTTCTTC

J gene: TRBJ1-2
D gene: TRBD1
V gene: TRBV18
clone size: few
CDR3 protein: CASSPSVGTGNGYTF
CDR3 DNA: TGTGCCAGCTCACCAAGCGTCGGGACAGGGAATGGCTACACCTTC